This TCR beta chain derives from a study of blood T cell repertoires in COVID-19. Original processing notes: Amplification from reference gene primers served as the basis for estimated nucleated cell counts. Libraries were prepared by immunoSEQ multiplex PCR; TCRdb keeps only in-frame clonotypes and omits some of them. D and trimming were read from the DNA, whereas the V and J calls and clone size are those reported in that table. The sample carries under 65,000 clones, roughly 90% recorded once. V dropped 1 base and J dropped 0 bases, with 9 bases sitting between them. CDR1 and CDR2 from the germline V gene are LNHDA and SQIVND (reference sequence). The CDR3 is made up of 15 amino acids.

The J gene is TRBJ1-1, the V gene TRBV19; no clear D. This receptor was obtained from a human donor in a cohort sampled during active COVID-19. The sequenced material came from peripheral blood. Written as DNA, the CDR3 is TGTGCCAGTAGTATAGTCGTCAGGCTGAACACTGAAGCTTTCTTT. It translates to CASSIVVRLNTEAFF.